This T cell receptor beta chain appears in the sequencing data of a study of post-analysis software for immune sequencing data. Unique molecular identifiers were carried by the TCR beta cDNA libraries. Between roughly 0.95 and 10 million T cells gave rise to some 520,000 cDNA molecules. TCRdb re-called the PCR reads with MiXCR, one entry per CDR3 protein. The sample shows about 760,000 distinct CDR3 sequences, 25% to 30% of them seen only once. The sample consisted of blood. The receptor was isolated from a girl aged 10-17 years with multiple sclerosis.

As DNA, the CDR3 is TGTGCCAGCAGTACCCGCGGGACTGGTCCTCGAAATGAGCAGTTCTTC. Translating gives CASSTRGTGPRNEQFF. V usage is TRBV6-5 and J usage is TRBJ2-1, with D tentatively TRBD2 (6 bases). The CDR3 runs 16 residues. CDR1 is MNHEY and CDR2 is SVGAGI in the germline V gene. V was cut by 5 bases and J by 7 bases, with 21 bases left in between.